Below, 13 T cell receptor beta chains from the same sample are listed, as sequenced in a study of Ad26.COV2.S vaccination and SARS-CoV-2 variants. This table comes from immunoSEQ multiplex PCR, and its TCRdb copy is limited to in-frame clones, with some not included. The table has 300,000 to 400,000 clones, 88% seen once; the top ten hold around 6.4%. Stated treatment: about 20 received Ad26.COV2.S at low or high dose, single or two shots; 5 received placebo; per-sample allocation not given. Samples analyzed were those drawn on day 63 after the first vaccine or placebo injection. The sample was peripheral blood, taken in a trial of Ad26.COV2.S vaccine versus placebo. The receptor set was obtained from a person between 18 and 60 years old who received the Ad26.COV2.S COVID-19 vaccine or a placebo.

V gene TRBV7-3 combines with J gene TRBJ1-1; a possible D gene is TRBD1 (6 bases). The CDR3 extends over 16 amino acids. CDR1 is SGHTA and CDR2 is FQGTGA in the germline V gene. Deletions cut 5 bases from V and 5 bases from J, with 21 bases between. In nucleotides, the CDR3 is TGTGCCAGCAGCGTCCAGGGTCCCAGGGGTTTAACTGAAGCTTTCTTT. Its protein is CASSVQGPRGLTEAFF.

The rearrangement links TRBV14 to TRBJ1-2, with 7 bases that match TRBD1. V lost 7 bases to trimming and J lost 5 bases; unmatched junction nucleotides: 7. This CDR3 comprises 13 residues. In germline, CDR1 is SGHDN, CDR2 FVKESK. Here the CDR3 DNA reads TGTGCCAGCAAACTTACAGGGGTATATGGCTACACCTTC. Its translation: CASKLTGVYGYTF.

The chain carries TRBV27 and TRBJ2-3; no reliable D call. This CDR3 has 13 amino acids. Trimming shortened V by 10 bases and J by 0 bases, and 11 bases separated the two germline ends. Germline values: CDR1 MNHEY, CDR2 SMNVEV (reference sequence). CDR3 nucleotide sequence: TGTGCCACCCTGAGTGACAGCACAGATACGCAGTATTTT. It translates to CATLSDSTDTQYF.

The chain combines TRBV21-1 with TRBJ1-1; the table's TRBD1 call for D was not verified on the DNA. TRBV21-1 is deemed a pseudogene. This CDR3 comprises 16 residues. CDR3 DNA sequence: TGTGCCAGCAGCAAATCGAAGCCCAGGCCCCACGGTGAAGCTTTCTTT. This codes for CASSKSKPRPHGEAFF.

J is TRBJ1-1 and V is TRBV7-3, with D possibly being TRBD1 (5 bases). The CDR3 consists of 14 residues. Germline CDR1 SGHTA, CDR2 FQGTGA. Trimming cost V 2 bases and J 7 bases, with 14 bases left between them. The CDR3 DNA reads TGTGCCAGCAGCTTACTACCCATTGGGGGTGAAGCTTTCTTT. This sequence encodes CASSLLPIGGEAFF.

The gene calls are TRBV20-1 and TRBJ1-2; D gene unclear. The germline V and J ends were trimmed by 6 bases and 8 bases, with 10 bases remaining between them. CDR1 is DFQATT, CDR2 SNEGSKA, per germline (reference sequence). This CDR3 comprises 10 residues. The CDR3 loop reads CSANPSGYTF. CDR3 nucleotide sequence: TGCAGTGCAAACCCCAGCGGCTACACCTTC.

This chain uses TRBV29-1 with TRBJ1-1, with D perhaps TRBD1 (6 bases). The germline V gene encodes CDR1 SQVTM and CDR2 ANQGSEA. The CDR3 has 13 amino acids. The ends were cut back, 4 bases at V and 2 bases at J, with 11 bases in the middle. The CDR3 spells CSVVLGGNTEAFF. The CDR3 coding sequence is TGCAGCGTTGTCCTCGGGGGCAACACTGAAGCTTTCTTT.

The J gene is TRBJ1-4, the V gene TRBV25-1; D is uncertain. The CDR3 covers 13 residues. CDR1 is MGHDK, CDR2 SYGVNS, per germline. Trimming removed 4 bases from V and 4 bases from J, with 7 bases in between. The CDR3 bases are TGTGCCAGCAGTGGGGATTATAATGAAAAACTGTTTTTT. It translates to CASSGDYNEKLFF.

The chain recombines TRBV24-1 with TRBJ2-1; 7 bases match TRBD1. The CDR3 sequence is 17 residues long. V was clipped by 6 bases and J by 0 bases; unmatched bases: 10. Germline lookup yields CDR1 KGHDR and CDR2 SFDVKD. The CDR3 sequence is CATSSGGTTSSYNEQFF. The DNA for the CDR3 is TGTGCCACCAGTTCAGGGGGAACGACGAGCTCCTACAATGAGCAGTTCTTC.

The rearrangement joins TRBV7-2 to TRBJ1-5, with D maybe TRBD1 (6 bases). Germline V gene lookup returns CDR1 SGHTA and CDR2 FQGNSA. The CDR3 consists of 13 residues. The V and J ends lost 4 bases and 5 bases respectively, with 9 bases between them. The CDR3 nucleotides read TGTGCCAGCAGCTCACAGGGAGATCAGCCCCAGCATTTT. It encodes CASSSQGDQPQHF.

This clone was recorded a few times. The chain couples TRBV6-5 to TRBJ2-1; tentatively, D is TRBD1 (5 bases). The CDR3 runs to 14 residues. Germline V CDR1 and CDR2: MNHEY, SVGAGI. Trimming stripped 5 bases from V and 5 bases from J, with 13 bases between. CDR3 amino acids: CASSLQQENNEQFF. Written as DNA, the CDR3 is TGTGCCAGCAGTCTCCAACAGGAGAACAATGAGCAGTTCTTC.

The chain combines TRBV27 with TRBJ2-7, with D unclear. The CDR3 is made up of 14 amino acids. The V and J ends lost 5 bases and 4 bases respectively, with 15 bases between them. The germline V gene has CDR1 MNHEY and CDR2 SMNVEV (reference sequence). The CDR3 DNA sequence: TGTGCCAGCAGTGTCTCCGGATACGCTTACGAGCAGTACTTC. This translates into CASSVSGYAYEQYF.

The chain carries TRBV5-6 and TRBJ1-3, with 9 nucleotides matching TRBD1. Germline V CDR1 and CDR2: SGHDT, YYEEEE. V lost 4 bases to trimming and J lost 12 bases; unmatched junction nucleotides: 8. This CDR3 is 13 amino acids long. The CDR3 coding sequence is TGTGCCAGCAGCCCGAGACAGGGGGTTATCATATATTTT. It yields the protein CASSPRQGVIIYF.